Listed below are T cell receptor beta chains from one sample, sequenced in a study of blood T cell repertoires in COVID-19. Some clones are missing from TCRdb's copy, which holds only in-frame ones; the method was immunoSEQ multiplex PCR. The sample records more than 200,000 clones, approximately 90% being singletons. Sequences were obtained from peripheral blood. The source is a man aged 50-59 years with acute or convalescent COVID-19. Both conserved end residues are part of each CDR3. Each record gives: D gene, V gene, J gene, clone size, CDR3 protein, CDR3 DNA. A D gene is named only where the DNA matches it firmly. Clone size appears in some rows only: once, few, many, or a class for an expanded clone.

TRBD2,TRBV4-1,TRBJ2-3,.,CASSLSPSGGTDTQYF,TGCGCCAGCAGTCTCAGCCCAAGCGGGGGGACAGATACGCAGTATTTT
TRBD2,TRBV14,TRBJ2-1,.,CASSQTGTSGYEQFF,TGTGCCAGCAGCCAAACCGGGACTAGCGGGTATGAGCAGTTCTTC
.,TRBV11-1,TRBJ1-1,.,CASSLSVANTEAFF,TGTGCCAGCAGCCTTAGTGTTGCGAACACTGAAGCTTTCTTT
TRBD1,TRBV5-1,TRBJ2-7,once,CASSLATGVGEQYF,TGCGCCAGCAGCTTGGCTACAGGGGTAGGGGAGCAGTACTTC
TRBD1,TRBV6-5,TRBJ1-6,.,CASRGQVNSPLHF,TGTGCCAGCAGGGGACAGGTTAATTCACCCCTCCACTTT
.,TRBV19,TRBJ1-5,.,CASRPDSQYSNQPQHF,TGTGCCAGTAGGCCGGACAGTCAATATAGCAATCAGCCCCAGCATTTT
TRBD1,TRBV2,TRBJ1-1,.,CASKGAGWTEAFF,TGTGCCAGCAAGGGGGCCGGGTGGACTGAAGCTTTCTTT
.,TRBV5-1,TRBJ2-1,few,CASSAWRSNNEQFF,TGCGCCAGCAGCGCTTGGAGAAGTAACAATGAGCAGTTCTTC
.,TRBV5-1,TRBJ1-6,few,CASSLLGQGARWDSPLHF,TGCGCCAGCAGCTTGCTAGGTCAGGGTGCAAGGTGGGATTCACCCCTCCACTTT
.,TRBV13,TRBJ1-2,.,CASSLGVGGSDYGYTF,TGTGCCAGCAGCTTAGGCGTTGGGGGGTCGGACTATGGCTACACCTTC
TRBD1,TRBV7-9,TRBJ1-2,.,CASSPPRQGPNYGYTF,TGTGCCAGCAGCCCCCCGAGACAGGGACCTAACTATGGCTACACCTTC
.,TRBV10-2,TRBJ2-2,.,CASRRQAIDTGELFF,TGCGCCAGCAGAAGGCAGGCGATTGACACCGGGGAGCTGTTTTTT
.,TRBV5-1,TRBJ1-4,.,CASSLAPPGGEKLFF,TGCGCCAGCAGCTTGGCGCCCCCCGGCGGAGAAAAACTGTTTTTT
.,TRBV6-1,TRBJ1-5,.,CASSERGGAGNQPQHF,TGTGCCAGCAGTGAACGTGGTGGGGCAGGGAATCAGCCCCAGCATTTT
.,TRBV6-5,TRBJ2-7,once,CASSYSSNPSPSEQYF,TGTGCCAGCAGTTACTCAAGCAACCCCTCTCCGAGTGAGCAGTACTTC
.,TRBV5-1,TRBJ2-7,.,CASSLAVRGYEQYF,TGCGCCAGCAGCTTGGCCGTCAGGGGCTACGAGCAGTACTTC
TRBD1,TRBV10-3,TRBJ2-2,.,CAISGQRGTVNTGELFF,TGTGCCATCAGTGGCCAGAGGGGGACAGTGAACACCGGGGAGCTGTTTTTT
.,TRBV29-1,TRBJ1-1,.,CSVGDMNAFF,TGCAGCGTTGGGGACATGAATGCTTTCTTT
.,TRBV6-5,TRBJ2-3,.,CASSFTGAGDTQYF,TGTGCCAGCAGTTTTACAGGGGCGGGGGATACGCAGTATTTT
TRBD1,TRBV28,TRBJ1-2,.,CASTAGTGFYGYTF,TGTGCCAGCACCGCGGGGACAGGGTTCTATGGCTACACCTTC
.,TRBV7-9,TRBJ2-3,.,CASSPGGTDTQYF,TGTGCCAGCAGCCCCGGGGGCACAGATACGCAGTATTTT
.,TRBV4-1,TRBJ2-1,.,CASSQDPPLTGPEYNEQFF,TGCGCCAGCAGCCAAGATCCTCCTTTGACAGGCCCCGAGTACAATGAGCAGTTCTTC